These T cell receptor beta chains were read from a single sample in a study of neurological immune-mediated disorders. TCRdb passed the 5' RACE reads through MiXCR, listing each CDR3 protein once. The table shows roughly 62,000 distinct CDR3 sequences, with 3.5% to 4.5% occurring only once. Sequenced sample: PBMCs. These receptors originate from a woman aged 45-60 years with multiple sclerosis. CDR3s include the opening cysteine and the closing phenylalanine or tryptophan. D genes are given only for firm matches. Expanded clones get a size class; other rows say once, few or many, or leave the size out.

>TRBJ1-5|many|NA|12|TRBV7-9
CASSYANQPQNF
TGTGCCAGCAGCTATGCCAATCAGCCCCAGAATTTT
>TRBJ1-1|many|NA|13|TRBV4-2
CASSQAGRAEAFF
TGTGCCAGCAGCCAAGCAGGGAGGGCTGAAGCTTTCTTT
>TRBJ1-1|many|NA|15|TRBV3-1
CASSQIYIQNTEAFF
TGTGCCAGCAGCCAAATTTACATCCAGAACACTGAAGCTTTCTTT
>TRBJ2-5|many|NA|14|TRBV4-3
CASSQDSRLGTQYF
TGCGCCAGCAGCCAAGACTCACGCTTGGGGACCCAGTACTTC
>TRBJ2-1|many|NA|11|TRBV20-1
CSARADNEQFF
TGCAGTGCTAGAGCTGACAATGAGCAGTTCTTC
>TRBJ2-7|many|NA|15|TRBV7-9
CASSLALVRGDEQYF
TGTGCCAGCAGCTTAGCGCTCGTTAGAGGGGACGAGCAGTACTTC
>TRBJ2-2|many|NA|12|TRBV5-5
CASSLVGGELFF
TGTGCCAGCAGCTTGGTTGGAGGGGAGCTGTTTTTT
>TRBJ2-1|NA|TRBD1|15|TRBV7-3
CASSLTGGSPNEQFF
TGTGCCAGCAGCTTAACAGGGGGCTCACCCAATGAGCAGTTCTTC
>TRBJ2-3|many|NA|12|TRBV12-3/TRBV12-4
CASSSRADTQYF
TGTGCCAGCAGTTCCAGGGCTGATACGCAGTATTTT
>TRBJ2-5|many|NA|15|TRBV5-1
CASSLLGRGEETQYF
TGCGCCAGCAGCTTGCTGGGTAGGGGTGAGGAGACCCAGTACTTC
>TRBJ2-1|many|NA|9|TRBV27
CASSLSGFF
TGTGCCAGCAGTTTATCGGGGTTCTTC
>TRBJ1-5|many|NA|13|TRBV20-1
CSARDTEYQPQNF
TGCAGTGCTAGAGACACAGAGTATCAGCCCCAGAATTTT
>TRBJ2-7|many|NA|14|TRBV7-2
CASSLAEASYEQYF
TGTGCCAGCAGCTTAGCGGAGGCCTCCTACGAGCAGTACTTC
>TRBJ2-7|many|NA|15|TRBV12-5
CASGLGRDNAYEQYF
TGTGCTAGTGGTTTGGGGCGGGACAACGCATACGAGCAGTACTTC
>TRBJ1-1|many|NA|13|TRBV7-2
CASSKGPRTEAFF
TGTGCCAGCAGTAAAGGGCCCCGGACTGAAGCTTTCTTT